Given below is one TCR beta chain in context. No antigen is known for it. Measured with immunoSEQ multiplex PCR; TCRdb has only the in-frame clones, and not every one. The sample records about 46,000 clones, approximately 88% being singletons. These data originate in a study of a mutant IDH1 vaccine in newly diagnosed glioma. The CDR3 sequence is 13 residues long. Per germline, CDR1 MNHNS and CDR2 SASEGT. With 5 bases removed from V and 3 bases from J, the gap between germline ends came to 10 bases. The time point denotes: week 47, end of study. Each dose of the vaccine consisted of 300 ug of mutant IDH1 20-mer peptide, with topical imiquimod.

The chain carries TRBV6-1 and TRBJ1-1; no reliable D call. The sequence derives from a woman aged 25 to 39 with glioma. Some clones in this sample may be carry-over from other donors' samples. The source material was PBMCs, sampled from a glioma patient whose treatment included an IDH1 peptide vaccine. The CDR3 protein is CASSPRLDTEAFF. CDR3 nucleotides: TGTGCCAGCAGTCCCAGACTAGACACTGAAGCTTTCTTT.